This T cell receptor beta chain was sequenced in a study of T cell responses to AZD1222 COVID-19 vaccine. Study context: Pooled together were second doses at about 4 or about 12 weeks.

Notes on the study in general: Females outnumbered males among donors, who were mostly white British; clonal diversity was possibly underestimated. Regions 160-218 and 743-854 dominated among vaccine-associated CD4 TCRs spanning spike.

TCRdb's table, derived via immunoSEQ multiplex PCR, lists solely in-frame clones and lacks some. This table has some 120,000 clones, roughly 87% appearing once. This clone was seen a single time. No antigen is known for it. Source: peripheral blood, taken on day 0 of AZD1222 vaccination. This receptor was identified in an adult in good health.

CDR3 DNA sequence: TGTGCCAGCAGCCAGACCGGGACAGGGGATCAGCCCCAGCATTTT. Translated, it gives CASSQTGTGDQPQHF. The chain combines TRBV4-2 with TRBJ1-5, with 10 bases matching TRBD1. V lost 3 bases to trimming and J lost 5 bases; unmatched junction nucleotides: 4. Germline V gene lookup returns CDR1 LGHNA and CDR2 YNFKEQ. This CDR3 has 15 amino acids.